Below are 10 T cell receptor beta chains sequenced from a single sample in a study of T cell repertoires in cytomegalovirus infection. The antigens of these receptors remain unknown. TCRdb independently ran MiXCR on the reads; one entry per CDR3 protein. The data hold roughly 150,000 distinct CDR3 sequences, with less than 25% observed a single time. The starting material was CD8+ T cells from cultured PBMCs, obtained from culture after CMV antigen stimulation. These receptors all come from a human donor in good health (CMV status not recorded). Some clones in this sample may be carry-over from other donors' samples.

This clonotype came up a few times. Written as DNA, the CDR3 is TGTGCCAGCAGCTTAGATCGGGGGGCGGTGTTAGAGACCCAGTACTTC. This codes for CASSLDRGAVLETQYF. The rearrangement joins TRBV7-2 to TRBJ2-5; possible D gene TRBD2, 7 bases. Germline V gene sequence: CDR1 SGHTA, CDR2 FQGNSA. V shed 1 base and J shed 4 bases, with 16 bases lying between them. The CDR3 has 16 amino acids.

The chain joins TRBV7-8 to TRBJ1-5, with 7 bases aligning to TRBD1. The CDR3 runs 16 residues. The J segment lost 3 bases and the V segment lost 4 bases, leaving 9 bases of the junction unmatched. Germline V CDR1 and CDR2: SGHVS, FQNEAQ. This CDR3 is CASSSEPGQNNQPQHF. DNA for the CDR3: TGTGCCAGCAGCTCTGAACCGGGACAGAACAATCAGCCCCAGCATTTT.

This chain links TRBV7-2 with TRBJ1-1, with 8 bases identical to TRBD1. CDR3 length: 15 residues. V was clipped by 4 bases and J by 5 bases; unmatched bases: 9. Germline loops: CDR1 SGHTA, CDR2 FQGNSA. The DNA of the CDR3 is TGTGCCAGCAGCTCCCCCCACAGGGGGACGACTGAAGCTTTCTTT. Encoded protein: CASSSPHRGTTEAFF.

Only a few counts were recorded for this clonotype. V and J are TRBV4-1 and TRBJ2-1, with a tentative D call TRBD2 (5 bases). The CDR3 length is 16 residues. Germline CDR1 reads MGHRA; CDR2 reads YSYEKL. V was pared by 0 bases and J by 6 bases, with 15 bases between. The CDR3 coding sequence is TGCGCCAGCAGCCAAGATGCTAGCTGGGTGGGCAATGAGCAGTTCTTC. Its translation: CASSQDASWVGNEQFF.

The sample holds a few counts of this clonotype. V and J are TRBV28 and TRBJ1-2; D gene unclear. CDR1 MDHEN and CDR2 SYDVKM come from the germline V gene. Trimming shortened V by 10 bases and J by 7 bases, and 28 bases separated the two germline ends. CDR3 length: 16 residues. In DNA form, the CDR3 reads TGTGCCACACTTAGTGGAAGGCGCCACCTCATCAGTGGCTACACCTTC. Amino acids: CATLSGRRHLISGYTF.

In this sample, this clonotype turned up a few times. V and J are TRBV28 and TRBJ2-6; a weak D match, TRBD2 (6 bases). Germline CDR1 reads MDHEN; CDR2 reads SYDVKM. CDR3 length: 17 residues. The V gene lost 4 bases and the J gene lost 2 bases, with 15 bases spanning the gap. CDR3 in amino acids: CASSSLIWEAGANVLTF. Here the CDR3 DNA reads TGTGCCAGCAGTTCCCTTATCTGGGAGGCTGGGGCCAACGTCCTGACTTTC.

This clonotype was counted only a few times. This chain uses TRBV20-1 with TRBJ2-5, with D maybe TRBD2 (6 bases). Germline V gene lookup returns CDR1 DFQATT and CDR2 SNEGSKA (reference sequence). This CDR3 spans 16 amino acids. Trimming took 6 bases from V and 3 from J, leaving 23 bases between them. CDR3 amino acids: CSALDLLAISKETQYF. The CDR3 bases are TGCAGTGCGTTAGACCTCCTAGCGATATCCAAAGAGACCCAGTACTTC.

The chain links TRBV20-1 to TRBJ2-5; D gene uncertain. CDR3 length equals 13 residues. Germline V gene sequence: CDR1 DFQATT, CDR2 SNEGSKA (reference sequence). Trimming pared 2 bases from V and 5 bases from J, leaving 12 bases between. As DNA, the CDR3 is TGCAGTGCTAGAAAGGGATTAAGGGAGACCCAGTACTTC. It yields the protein CSARKGLRETQYF.

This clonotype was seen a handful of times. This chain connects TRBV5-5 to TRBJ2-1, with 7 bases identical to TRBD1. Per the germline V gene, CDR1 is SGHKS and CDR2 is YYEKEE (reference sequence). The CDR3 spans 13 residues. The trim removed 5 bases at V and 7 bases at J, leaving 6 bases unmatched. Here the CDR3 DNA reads TGTGCCAGCAGTCCGCAGGGGGAGAATGAGCAGTTCTTC. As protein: CASSPQGENEQFF. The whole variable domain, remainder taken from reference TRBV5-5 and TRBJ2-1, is DAGVTQSPTHLIKTRGQQVTLRCSPISGHKSVSWYQQVLGQGPQFIFQYYEKEERGRGNFPDRFSARQFPNYSSELNVNALLLGDSALYLCASSPQGENEQFFGPGTRLTVL.

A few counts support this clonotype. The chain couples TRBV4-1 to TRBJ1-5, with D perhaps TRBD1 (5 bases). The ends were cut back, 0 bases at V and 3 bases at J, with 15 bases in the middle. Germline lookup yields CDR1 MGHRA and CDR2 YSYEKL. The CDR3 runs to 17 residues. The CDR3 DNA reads TGCGCCAGCAGCCAAGAAGGGGCCGACAGAGCCAATCAGCCCCAGCATTTT. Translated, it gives CASSQEGADRANQPQHF.